The present T cell receptor beta chain was sequenced within a study of blood T cell repertoires in COVID-19. This clone was observed at least ten times. Germline loops: CDR1 MRHNA, CDR2 SNTAGT. CDR3 length: 14 residues. V was pared by 5 bases and J by 4 bases, with 3 bases of the junction left unmatched. Original processing methods: Cell counts per sample came from amplifying reference gene primers. Assay used: immunoSEQ multiplex PCR; TCRdb lists only in-frame clones, some missing. V and J calls and clone size are copied from that table; D and trimming were computed from the DNA. The repertoire includes tens of thousands of clones, around 83% of them detected once, and about 6.9% sits in the top ten.

The specimen was peripheral blood. The TCR comes from a young man with COVID-19, enrolled during active disease. The J gene is TRBJ2-5, the V gene TRBV6-4; 11 bases map to TRBD2. The CDR3 DNA follows: TGTGCCAGCAGTCCGACTAGCGGGGTAGAGACCCAGTACTTC. Translation: CASSPTSGVETQYF.